This T cell receptor (beta chain) was captured by sequencing in a study of shared clonotypes between healthy human individuals. Study-level findings and limits: All-four-donor shared clonotypes had higher generation probabilities than non-shared clonotypes did. Sampling included only blood; tissue repertoires likely differ.

The assay was immunoSEQ multiplex PCR, and TCRdb's table has in-frame clones only and misses some. The sample has a few million clones, more than 80% seen once. CDR1 is KGHSH and CDR2 is LQKENI in the germline V gene. This CDR3 has 14 amino acids. V lost 6 bases, J lost 2 bases, and 5 bases stayed unmatched. About this clone itself: Its target is not known.

The source is a man between 18 and 35 years old in good health. The chain recombines TRBV18 with TRBJ2-7, with 9 bases matching TRBD2. Sample: naive CD4+ T cells sorted from blood. The subset is: CD45RA+ positively selected. The CDR3 reads CASSIAGATYEQYF. The CDR3 nucleotides are TGTGCCAGCTCCATAGCGGGAGCCACCTACGAGCAGTACTTC.